Listed here are 8 T cell receptor beta chains from one sample, sequenced in a study of blood T cell repertoires in COVID-19. Using immunoSEQ multiplex PCR, the repertoire was profiled, and TCRdb retains in-frame clones only, with some absent. The data show 130,000 or so clones, with 80% seen just once and 25% held by the top ten. The sequencing input was peripheral blood. The receptors come from a human donor in a cohort sampled during active COVID-19.

The chain joins TRBV27 to TRBJ2-3, with TRBD1 as a possible D gene (6 bases). The V end was cut by 3 bases, the J end by 1 base, with 11 bases between. The CDR3 has 15 residues. The germline V gene has CDR1 MNHEY and CDR2 SMNVEV (reference sequence). This chain's CDR3 is CASSFRSGGTDTQYF. The CDR3 bases are TGTGCCAGCAGTTTTAGATCAGGGGGCACAGATACGCAGTATTTT.

CDR3 amino acids: CASSPRGRSTEAFF. For the CDR3, the DNA is TGTGCCAGCAGCCCCCGGGGGAGGAGCACTGAAGCTTTCTTT. This chain links TRBV27 with TRBJ1-1; tentatively, D is TRBD1 (5 bases). The CDR3 consists of 14 residues. From germline, CDR1 is MNHEY and CDR2 SMNVEV (reference sequence). Deletions cut 6 bases from V and 4 bases from J, with 15 bases between.

The gene calls are TRBV7-8 and TRBJ1-1; D is possibly TRBD1 (6 bases). CDR1 and CDR2 from the germline V gene are SGHVS and FQNEAQ. The V and J ends lost 1 base and 3 bases respectively, with 18 bases between them. The CDR3 length is 17 residues. CDR3 coding DNA: TGTGCCAGCAGCTTAGGCCCCCCGGGGGGGCTAGACACTGAAGCTTTCTTT. This gives the protein CASSLGPPGGLDTEAFF.

The CDR3 DNA sequence: TGTGCCAGCAGCTCCCCTGAAAGGACAGGGCGAAACACCATATATTTT. This translates into CASSSPERTGRNTIYF. This chain connects TRBV7-8 to TRBJ1-3, with 8 nucleotides matching TRBD1. Germline-derived CDR1 and CDR2 are SGHVS and FQNEAQ. With V trimmed by 4 bases and J by 5 bases, 10 bases remained unmatched. The CDR3 consists of 16 residues.

The V gene is TRBV2, the J gene TRBJ1-4; D remains unclear. Between the trimmed V and J ends, which lost 7 bases and 1 base, there was a span of 7 bases. Germline V gene sequence: CDR1 SNHLY, CDR2 FYNNEI. There are 13 residues in the CDR3. CDR3 DNA: TGTGCCAGCACCCGGGTAACTAATGAAAAACTGTTTTTT. This encodes CASTRVTNEKLFF.

The chain has TRBV2 and TRBJ2-5, with 10 bases fitting TRBD2. CDR1 and CDR2 from the germline V gene are SNHLY and FYNNEI. The CDR3 is 16 amino acids. V was clipped by 5 bases and J by 5 bases; unmatched bases: 11. The CDR3 protein is CASSLRTSGAGETQYF. Here the CDR3 DNA reads TGTGCCAGCAGTCTAAGGACTAGCGGCGCGGGGGAGACCCAGTACTTC.

This chain links TRBV5-6 with TRBJ1-1; unclear D gene. The CDR3 is 14 residues long. CDR1 SGHDT and CDR2 YYEEEE come from the germline V gene. Trimming shortened V by 0 bases and J by 6 bases, and 12 bases separated the two germline ends. The CDR3 DNA reads as TGTGCCAGCAGCTTGGGGCAGGTGGTTTCTGAAGCTTTCTTT. This codes for CASSLGQVVSEAFF.

V usage is TRBV24-1 and J usage is TRBJ2-2; D gene ambiguous. The germline gives CDR1 KGHDR, CDR2 SFDVKD. The length of the CDR3 is 14 residues. Trimming took off 5 bases at V and 0 bases at J, with 6 bases between the two ends. The CDR3 bases are TGTGCCACCAGTGGACAAGCGAACACCGGGGAGCTGTTTTTT. Translation gives CATSGQANTGELFF.